What follows is one T cell receptor beta chain and its context. The target antigen is unknown. TCRdb fed the 5' RACE reads into MiXCR, producing one record per CDR3 protein. The profile shows 550,000 to 750,000 distinct CDR3 sequences, roughly 13% of them singletons. The source of the sample is a study of T cells after yellow fever vaccination. Study background: Fractions low in cell number were prepared with SMART-Seq v4 Ultra Low Input.

Per germline, CDR1 ENHRY and CDR2 SYGVKD. V lost 3 bases and J lost 8, with 8 bases in between. The CDR3 has 13 amino acids. Overall study findings and caveats: Most clones from primary vaccination resurfaced after the booster (around 95% CD4, over 85% CD8). Weaker overall, the secondary response nonetheless peaked faster (day 5 versus 15).

This sample comprised PBMCs, obtained on the day of the yellow fever booster vaccination. This sequence originates from a man in his thirties or forties who received the YFV17D yellow fever vaccine. The chain links TRBV10-3 to TRBJ1-6, with a possible D match to TRBD1 (5 bases). CDR3 nucleotide sequence: TGTGCCATCAGTGAATGGGGGGATTCACCCCTCCACTTT. Encoded protein: CAISEWGDSPLHF.